This T cell receptor (beta chain) comes out of a study of blood T cells in healthy people across ages. With a J-beta primer mix and a sample-barcoded 5' primer, a second PCR ran about 7 to 11 cycles. TCRdb independently ran MiXCR on the 5' RACE reads; one entry per CDR3 protein. This sample carries a few hundred thousand distinct CDR3 sequences, approximately 25% of them seen once, and the ten largest clones take about a fifth. Trimming removed 2 bases from V and 1 base from J, with 2 bases in between. The CDR3 extends over 12 amino acids. Germline CDR1 MNHNS, CDR2 SASEGT. This rearrangement joins TRBV6-1 to TRBJ2-5; D not resolved. This TCR was sampled from a woman aged 70-85 years in good health. The sequenced material came from blood. CDR3: CASSEIQETQYF. The CDR3 DNA reads as TGTGCCAGCAGTGAAATCCAAGAGACCCAGTACTTC.